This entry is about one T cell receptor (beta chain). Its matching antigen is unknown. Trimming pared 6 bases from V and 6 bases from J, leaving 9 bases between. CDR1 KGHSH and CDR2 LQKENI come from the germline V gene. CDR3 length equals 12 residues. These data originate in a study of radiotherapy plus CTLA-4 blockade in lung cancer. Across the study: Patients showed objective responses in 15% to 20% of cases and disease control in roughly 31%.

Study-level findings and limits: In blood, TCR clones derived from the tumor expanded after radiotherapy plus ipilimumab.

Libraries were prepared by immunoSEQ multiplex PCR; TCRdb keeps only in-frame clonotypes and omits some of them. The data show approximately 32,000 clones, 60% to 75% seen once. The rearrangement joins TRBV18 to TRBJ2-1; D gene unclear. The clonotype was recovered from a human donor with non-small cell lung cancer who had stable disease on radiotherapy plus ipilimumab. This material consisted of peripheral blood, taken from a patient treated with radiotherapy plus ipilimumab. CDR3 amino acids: CASSPTGNEQFF. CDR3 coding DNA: TGTGCCAGCTCCCCTACGGGCAATGAGCAGTTCTTC.